Listed below are T cell receptor beta chains from one sample, sequenced in a study of blood T cell repertoires in COVID-19. Using immunoSEQ multiplex PCR, the repertoire was profiled, and TCRdb retains in-frame clones only, with some absent. The table lists 130,000 or so clones, 75% to 90% of them singletons. The sample was PBMCs or T cells enriched from blood (not recorded which). These TCRs come from a man younger than 45 who had recovered from COVID-19. Both conserved end residues are part of each CDR3. A D gene is named only where the DNA matches it firmly. Size tells how often a clone was seen (once, few, many) or the class of an expanded clone, and some rows leave it out.

- TRBD1 TRBJ1-2 TRBV27 TGTGCCAGCTCTCGTGGATGGGACAGGGCGGACTATGGCTACACCTTC CASSRGWDRADYGYTF
- - TRBJ1-4 TRBV5-4 TGTGCCAGCAGCCGGACCCCGGGGAATGAAAAACTGTTTTTT CASSRTPGNEKLFF
once - TRBJ1-4 TRBV15 TGTGCCACCAGCAGAGATAGGGCAGGGAATGAAAAACTGTTTTTT CATSRDRAGNEKLFF
- TRBD2 TRBJ2-5 TRBV5-4 TGTGCCAGCAGCTTGGGGGGACTAGCGGGAGGCACATCAAAAGAGACCCAGTACTTC CASSLGGLAGGTSKETQYF
- TRBD2 TRBJ2-5 TRBV2 TGTGCCAGCTGGAGAGGGACTAGCGGGAGGAACGGGAGGGAGACCCAGTACTTC CASWRGTSGRNGRETQYF
- TRBD2 TRBJ2-2 TRBV7-2 TGTGCCAGCAGCTTTTTAGCGGGTCCCACCGGGGAGCTGTTTTTT CASSFLAGPTGELFF
- TRBD1 TRBJ1-5 TRBV6-5 TGTGCCAGCAGATACTCCGGGACAGCCAATCAGCCCCAGCATTTT CASRYSGTANQPQHF
- TRBD1 TRBJ1-6 TRBV13 TGTGCCAGCAGCCTACGAACTACAGGGGTTAACAATTCACCCCTCCACTTT CASSLRTTGVNNSPLHF
- - TRBJ2-7 TRBV3-1/TRBV3-2 TGTGCCAGCAGCCAAGATACGCAGGGGACCTGGTACGAGCAGTACTTC CASSQDTQGTWYEQYF
- TRBD1 TRBJ2-7 TRBV7-9 TGTGCCAGCAGCCTTATGACCACAGGGGCAAGCGAGCAGTACTTC CASSLMTTGASEQYF
- TRBD2 TRBJ2-5 TRBV5-4 TGTGCCAGCAGCTTGGGACTAGCGGGAGGGATGGGAGAGACCCAGTACTTC CASSLGLAGGMGETQYF
- TRBD1 TRBJ2-1 TRBV24-1 TGTGCCACCGGAACAGGGGGGAATGAGCAGTTCTTC CATGTGGNEQFF
once TRBD2 TRBJ2-3 TRBV7-9 TGTGCCAGCAGCCCCTCTAGCGGGGGCACAGATACGCAGTATTTT CASSPSSGGTDTQYF
- TRBD2 TRBJ2-7 TRBV6-1 TGTGCCAGCAGTGCAGCGGGAGGGATGAACTACGAGCAGTACTTC CASSAAGGMNYEQYF
- - TRBJ2-1 TRBV4-1 TGCGCCAGCAGCCAAGATGTCGGGGAGCTTGAGCAGTTCTTC CASSQDVGELEQFF
- - TRBJ2-5 TRBV28 TGTGCCAGCAGTTTGGTAGGGAGGGAGACCCAGTACTTC CASSLVGRETQYF
- - TRBJ1-5 TRBV29-1 TGCAGCGTTGAAAAAAGCGGCAGGGGCCTTCAGCCCCAGCATTTT CSVEKSGRGLQPQHF
- TRBD2 TRBJ2-2 TRBV27 TGTGCCAGTAGAGCACCGGGACCCCGGGGGGCCGGGGAGCTGTTTTTT CASRAPGPRGAGELFF
- - TRBJ2-1 TRBV12-5 TGTGCTAGTGGTTTGACTTTAATCAATGAGCAGTTCTTC CASGLTLINEQFF
many TRBD2 TRBJ2-1 TRBV5-1 TGCGCCAGCAGCTTGACTAGCGGGGGGCCCAATGAGCAGTTCTTC CASSLTSGGPNEQFF
- - TRBJ2-3 TRBV5-1 TGCGCCAGCAGCTTGGGACTAGCACCCCAGGGGGATACGCAGTATTTT CASSLGLAPQGDTQYF
- - TRBJ2-3 TRBV2 TGTGCCAGCATTAAAGGAGACGCAGATACGCAGTATTTT CASIKGDADTQYF